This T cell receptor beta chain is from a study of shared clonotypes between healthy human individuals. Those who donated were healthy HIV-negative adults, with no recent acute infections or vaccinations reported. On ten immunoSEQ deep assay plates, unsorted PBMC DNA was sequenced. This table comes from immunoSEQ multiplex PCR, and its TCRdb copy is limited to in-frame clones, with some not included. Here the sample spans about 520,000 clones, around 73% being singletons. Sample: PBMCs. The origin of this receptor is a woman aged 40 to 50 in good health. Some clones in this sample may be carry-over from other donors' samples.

The CDR3 spells CATSRSFSSGRNIQYF. The CDR3 DNA is TGTGCCACCAGCAGAAGTTTCTCTTCAGGGAGGAACATTCAGTACTTC. The rearrangement links TRBV15 to TRBJ2-4, with a tentative D call TRBD2 (6 bases). V was shortened by 2 bases and J by 7 bases, with 18 bases between the two germline ends. This CDR3 is 16 amino acids long. CDR1 and CDR2 (germline): LNHNV, YYDKDF (reference sequence). The full variable domain, with the rest looked up from reference TRBV15 and TRBJ2-4, is DAMVIQNPRYQVTQFGKPVTLSCSQTLNHNVMYWYQQKSSQAPKLLFHYYDKDFNNEADTPDNFQSRRPNTSFCFLDIRSPGLGDTAMYLCATSRSFSSGRNIQYFGAGTRLSVL.